The text below deals with one T cell receptor beta chain. There is no known antigen for this receptor. Base qualities are not at hand, and no much larger clone is one base apart. Via the germline V gene (reference sequence), CDR1 is SGHNT and CDR2 YYREEE. The CDR3 measures 16 amino acids from cysteine to phenylalanine. Just CDR3 DNA is preserved here, 48 bases in frame from base 1. V is cut by 0 bases and J by 3 bases, and the space between the germline ends is 16 bases. Using the deep immunoSEQ assay, TCR CDR3 regions were amplified from genomic DNA by multiplex PCR. Extracted genomic DNA from each cell subset was distributed evenly across all wells of several immunoSEQ 96-well plates, and each plate was treated as a replicate. For sorted subsets, approximately 200 ng of genomic DNA, equivalent to 25,000 to 35,000 T cell genomes, went into each replicate PCR. Purified libraries were quantified with a Qubit 3.0 fluorometer, sized on a Bioanalyzer 2100, and re-quantified with the KAPA Library Quantification kit. Every immunoSEQ 96-well plate was sequenced on a dedicated single-read 150-cycle Illumina NextSeq 550 flow cell. On the authors' methods: Because the immunoSEQ output included only junctional sequences and no quality scores, the filtering could not be the same as the filtering used for full-length reads. To assign V/J genes and CDR3, sequences were annotated using PyIR, a Python wrapper for IgBLAST v1.9, with IMGT germline references. Any read was removed if the V/J assignment was weak (E-value above 1e-6), the CDR3 was missing, or the read contained stop codons, out-of-frame junctions, or ambiguous translated residues. V3J clonotypes were defined by identical inferred V gene, J gene, and CDR3 amino acid sequence. The percentage overlap between two repertoires was calculated by dividing the number of shared unique clonotypes by the size of the smaller repertoire. Repertoire richness was assessed with RTK rarefaction, the Chao1 estimator, and Recon v2.1 estimates of unobserved clonotypes. OLGA was used to compute generation probabilities for all TCRbeta clonotypes that the gDNA method yielded from four donors. The table comes from immuneACCESS by way of TCRdb, which keeps in-frame sequences with V and J called. Part of the clones is missing from these tables; in studies checked, under half for an unresolved V gene and the rest for unknown reasons. Clone size and V and J calls were adopted from that table, with D and trimming inferred from the DNA. This sample comprises 2 million to 2.5 million clones, 80% to 95% of them detected only once. Around 0.37% of the sample is taken by the ten largest.

This sample stems from a study of shared clonotypes between healthy human individuals (dated by TCRdb to 2020 to 2021). Regarding the complete study: A few men and two women, aged 18 to 49 years, made up the cohort. To increase sequencing depth and limit assay-specific biases, TCR repertoire library preparation and sequencing were carried out by different laboratories using diverse techniques. To estimate repertoire size and how much clonotypes are shared between individuals, the study performed deep sequencing of blood TCR repertoires from 4 to 6 healthy adults. Between about 0.8 and 9 billion PBMCs per donor were obtained by leukapheresis. Per donor, three plates each were used for CD4 naive and CD4 memory, two for CD8 naive, and one for CD8 memory.

Healthy HIV-negative adults with no recently reported acute infections or vaccinations were included as donors. Every donor was a Caucasian adult living in Nashville, Tennessee, USA. Magnetic negative selection was used to enrich CD4+ T cells, after which naive cells were positively selected on CD45RA and the negative fraction became the memory subset. Blood was obtained by leukapheresis, after which PBMCs were separated by Ficoll-Histopaque density gradient centrifugation and cryopreserved in liquid nitrogen vapor phase. Analytical flow cytometry was used to check the purity and quantity of each magnetically sorted T cell population. Each sorted fraction had its genomic DNA isolated and then quantified by UV absorbance on a Nanodrop 2000c. Overall study outcomes, separate from this receptor: About 5% of naive CD4, 3% to 3.5% of naive CD8, around 2.3% of memory CD4, and more than 0.35% of memory CD8 clonotypes were shared across a few donors. The genetic and exposure-history diversity represented was limited by the small number of donors. Pairwise subsampling indicated that sequencing depth was expected to affect the degree of clonotype sharing among donors. Estimated clonotype richness was generally larger for naive than for memory subsets. Higher generation probabilities were observed for clonotypes shared by all four sorted-subset donors than for non-shared clonotypes. Rarefaction of sorted-subset datasets indicated incomplete sequencing despite the large sequencing depth. Sampling was restricted to blood, and TCR repertoires in tissues likely differ from the TCR repertoires found in blood.

This TCR came from a man between 18 and 35 years old in good health. Some clones in this sample may be carry-over from other donors' samples. The chain is assembled from TRBV5-4 and TRBJ2-7, and the D gene may be TRBD2, 6 bases matching. Specimen: naive CD4+ T cells from PBMCs. The sample's cell subset or site label is to be understood as: CD45RA+ positively selected. The CDR3 protein is CASSLGGAGSNYEQYF. The sequenced DNA: TGTGCCAGCAGCTTGGGAGGGGCGGGATCCAACTACGAGCAGTACTTC.